This paragraph reports one T cell receptor (beta chain). These data belong to a study of cytomegalovirus exposure and HLA in healthy donors. The PCR used 60 Vbeta and 13 Jbeta primers. Method: immunoSEQ multiplex PCR; TCRdb's copy keeps in-frame clones and lacks some. The sample holds 150,000 to 200,000 clones, 80% to 85% seen once. Germline V gene sequence: CDR1 LNHNV, CDR2 YYDKDF (reference sequence). The CDR3 is 15 residues long. Trimming cost V 2 bases and J 3 bases; bases outside gene matches: 4. The receptor comes from a young woman in good health and CMV-seronegative. The sample was PBMCs. The chain combines TRBV15 with TRBJ2-7; TRBD2 matches 10 bases. The DNA of the CDR3 is TGTGCCACCAGCAGACTAGCGGGGGTCTTCTACGAGCAGTACTTC. It codes for CATSRLAGVFYEQYF.